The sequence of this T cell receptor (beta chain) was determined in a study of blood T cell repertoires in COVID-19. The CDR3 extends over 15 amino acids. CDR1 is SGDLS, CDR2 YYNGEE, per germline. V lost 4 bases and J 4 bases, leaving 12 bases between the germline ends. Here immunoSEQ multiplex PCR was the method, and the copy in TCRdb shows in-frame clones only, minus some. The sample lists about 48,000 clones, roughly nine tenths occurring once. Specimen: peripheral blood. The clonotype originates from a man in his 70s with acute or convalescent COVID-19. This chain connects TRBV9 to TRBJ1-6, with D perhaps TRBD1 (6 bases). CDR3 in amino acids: CASSSGTSYNSPLHF. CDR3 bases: TGTGCCAGCAGCTCCGGGACATCGTATAATTCACCCCTCCACTTT.